This TCR beta chain was sequenced during a study of blood T cell repertoires in COVID-19. In germline, CDR1 is KGHSH, CDR2 LQKENI. V was trimmed by 4 bases and J by 4 bases, leaving 12 bases between them. CDR3 size: 14 residues. The method was immunoSEQ multiplex PCR; TCRdb's version includes in-frame clones alone and lacks a portion of them. The table lists 250,000 or so clones, 85% to 90% of them singletons. This TCR derives from a man between 40 and 49 years old who had recovered from COVID-19. The source material was PBMCs or T cells enriched from blood (not recorded which). V gene TRBV18 combines with J gene TRBJ2-3; D uncertain. The CDR3 bases are TGTGCCAGCTCACAGCGTGAGGTCCCAGATACGCAGTATTTT. Amino acid sequence: CASSQREVPDTQYF.